These 15 T cell receptor beta chains were all obtained from the same sample, sequenced in a study of neurological immune-mediated disorders. TCRdb passed the 5' RACE reads through MiXCR, listing each CDR3 protein once. This sample has some 38,000 distinct CDR3 sequences, with 13% to 15% found just once. Material: PBMCs. The source of these receptors is a woman in her forties or fifties with HTLV-1-associated myelopathy (HAM/TSP).

Concerning this clonotype itself: One base away lies a much larger clone, so this may be a sequencing read error. V usage is TRBV7-9 and J usage is TRBJ1-2; possible D gene TRBD1, 6 bases. The CDR3 has 12 residues. Germline CDR1 SEHNR, CDR2 FQNEAQ (reference sequence). CDR3 nucleotides: TGTGTCAGCAGCTGGACAGAAGCAGGCTACACCTTC. It encodes CVSSWTEAGYTF.

The chain employs TRBV16 and TRBJ1-4; 11 bases fit TRBD1. The CDR3 loop spans 18 amino acids. The trim removed 1 base at V and 1 base at J, leaving 5 bases unmatched. CDR1 KGHSY and CDR2 FQNENV come from the germline V gene. The CDR3 is CASSQFRTGGKTNEKLFF. CDR3 bases: TGTGCCAGCAGCCAATTCCGGACAGGGGGCAAAACTAATGAAAAACTGTTTTTT.

This clonotype appeared many times. This chain links TRBV20-1 with TRBJ1-5, with D possibly matching TRBD1 (5 bases). V shed 8 bases and J shed 1 base, with 18 bases lying between them. The CDR3 consists of 15 residues. From germline, CDR1 is DFQATT and CDR2 SNEGSKA (reference sequence). CDR3 sequence: CSTLRGGGSNQPQHF. In nucleotides, the CDR3 is TGCAGTACATTACGGGGGGGAGGCAGCAATCAGCCCCAGCATTTT.

There are many counts of this clonotype. The CDR3 nucleotides are TGTGCCAGCAGGACGGGGTCGGGCTATGGCTACACCTTC. Protein product: CASRTGSGYGYTF. The chain carries TRBV7-2 and TRBJ1-2; D remains unclear. CDR3 length: 13 amino acids. CDR1 is SGHTA, CDR2 FQGNSA, per germline. Between the trimmed V and J ends, which lost 6 bases and 4 bases, there was a span of 12 bases.

This clonotype appeared many times. One end of the junction varies from germline; a read error may be responsible. V and J are TRBV7-7 and TRBJ2-2; TRBD1 or TRBD2 may be the D gene (7 bases each). This CDR3 comprises 15 residues. Germline values: CDR1 SSHAT, CDR2 FNYEAQ (reference sequence). As DNA, the CDR3 is TGTGCTAGCAGACCAGGGGGGGCGAACACCGGGGAGCTGTTTTTT. Translated: CASRPGGANTGELFF.

V gene TRBV20-1 combines with J gene TRBJ2-1; TRBD2 aligns across 9 bases. Trimming removed 4 bases from V and 4 bases from J; junction bases left unmatched: 8. The CDR3 runs 15 residues. Germline-derived CDR1 and CDR2 are DFQATT and SNEGSKA (reference sequence). The CDR3 here is CSATPSSGDYNEQFF. CDR3 bases: TGCAGTGCTACCCCGTCTAGCGGGGATTACAATGAGCAGTTCTTC.

This clonotype was detected ten times or more. The CDR3 sequence is CSAAIMNTEAFF. The CDR3, as DNA: TGCAGTGCTGCCATCATGAACACTGAAGCTTTCTTT. The chain links TRBV20-1 to TRBJ1-1; D remains unclear. This CDR3 spans 12 amino acids. Looked up from germline, CDR1 is DFQATT and CDR2 is SNEGSKA (reference sequence). V gave up 5 bases and J gave up 0 bases, with 7 bases separating them.

Concerning this clonotype: At one end the junction does not follow the germline gene, possibly because of a read error. This chain connects TRBV5-6 to TRBJ1-2; TRBD1 matches at 10 bases. Germline CDR1 reads SGHDT; CDR2 reads YYEEEE. This CDR3 contains 17 residues. Written as DNA, the CDR3 is TGTGCCAGCAGCACCTCCGGGACAGGGGATGTATACTATGGCTACACATTC. Translated: CASSTSGTGDVYYGYTF.

This clonotype showed up many times. CDR3 DNA sequence: TGTGCCAGCAGCTTAGCGTCAGGGGGTGAAAAACTGTTTTTT. Translated, it gives CASSLASGGEKLFF. The chain joins TRBV7-2 to TRBJ1-4; 7 bases align to TRBD1. This CDR3 is built from 14 residues. J was trimmed by 7 bases and V by 0 bases; bases with no gene match: 2. Germline V gives CDR1 SGHTA, CDR2 FQGNSA.

Sample share makes this clonotype medium-sized. The chain couples TRBV7-2 to TRBJ2-3; 9 bases align to TRBD2. The junction had 11 bases not matched to a gene; V was cut back by 3 bases and J by 4 bases. This CDR3 spans 17 amino acids. Germline CDR1 and CDR2: SGHTA and FQGNSA. CDR3 region: CASSFLSSGGRADTQYF. The CDR3, as DNA: TGTGCCAGCAGCTTTCTTTCGAGCGGGGGGCGAGCAGATACGCAGTATTTT.

This clonotype has a count of ten or more. The chain is built from TRBV9 and TRBJ1-3; D is unresolved. The V end was cut by 3 bases, the J end by 0 bases, with 10 bases between. Germline-derived CDR1 and CDR2 are SGDLS and YYNGEE. CDR3 length: 15 amino acids. Here the CDR3 DNA reads TGTGCCAGCAGCGCCGACGGGATCTCTGGAAACACCATATATTTT. It translates to CASSADGISGNTIYF.

This clonotype showed up many times. The gene calls are TRBV7-2 and TRBJ1-6; D gene ambiguous. V lost 4 bases to trimming and J lost 8 bases, with 9 bases between them. There are 13 residues in the CDR3. CDR1 is SGHTA, CDR2 FQGNSA, per germline. CDR3 region: CASSSTDHSPLHF. DNA for the CDR3: TGTGCCAGCAGCTCTACCGATCATTCACCCCTCCACTTT.

This clonotype was seen at least ten times. V gene TRBV11-3 combines with J gene TRBJ1-1; D is unclear. The CDR3 length is 13 residues. The germline CDR1 and CDR2 sequences are SGHNT and YENEEA. V was pared by 0 bases and J by 5 bases, with 7 bases between. For the CDR3, the DNA is TGTGCCAGCAGCTTAGATCGTAGGACTGAAGCTTTCTTT. As protein: CASSLDRRTEAFF.

This clonotype was counted ten times or more. The chain recombines TRBV7-9 with TRBJ2-7, with 9 bases that match TRBD1. Germline V gene sequence: CDR1 SEHNR, CDR2 FQNEAQ (reference sequence). Trimming removed 1 base from V and 2 bases from J; junction bases left unmatched: 9. This CDR3 contains 17 residues. The CDR3: CASSLGAGTGFTYEQYV. The CDR3 DNA follows: TGTGCCAGCAGCTTAGGGGCCGGGACAGGGTTCACCTACGAGCAGTACGTC.

This clonotype is medium-sized within its sample. The chain links TRBV12-3 or TRBV12-4 to TRBJ1-6, with D possibly being TRBD1 (6 bases). The CDR3 spans 15 residues. With 1 base removed from V and 9 bases from J, the gap between germline ends came to 13 bases. The CDR3 region has the DNA TGTGCCAGCAGTTTAGAGGGGGGCACGGCTTCACCCCTCCACTTT. It encodes CASSLEGGTASPLHF.